The sequence of this T cell receptor (beta chain) was determined in a study of T cells in Graves' hyperthyroidism and ophthalmopathy. TCR beta CDR3 regions were amplified from RNA. In the first-round RT-PCR of the TCR CDR3, the HTBI primer set was used. TCRdb passed the multiplex PCR reads through MiXCR, listing each CDR3 protein once. The sample carries about 690,000 distinct CDR3 sequences, roughly 17% recorded once. The CDR3 length is 12 residues. V was cut by 3 bases and J by 8 bases, with 10 bases left in between. Per germline, CDR1 PRHDT and CDR2 FYEKMQ (reference sequence). Sequencing was done on a sample of blood. The receptor was isolated from a man aged 50 to 60 with Graves' hyperthyroidism. The chain couples TRBV13 to TRBJ1-1, with D unresolved. The CDR3 nucleotides are TGTGCCAGCAGCTTTGCCCAGTACGAAGCTTTCTTT. The encoded protein is CASSFAQYEAFF.